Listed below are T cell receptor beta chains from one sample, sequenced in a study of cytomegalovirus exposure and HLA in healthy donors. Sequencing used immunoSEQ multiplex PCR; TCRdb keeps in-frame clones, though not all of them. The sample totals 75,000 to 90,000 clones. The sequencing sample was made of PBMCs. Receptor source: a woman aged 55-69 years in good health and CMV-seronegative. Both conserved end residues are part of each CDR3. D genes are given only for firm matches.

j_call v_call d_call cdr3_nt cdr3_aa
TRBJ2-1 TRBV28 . TGTGCCAGCAGTTCACCCGGACAGAGCGGGGTCGATGAGCAGTTCTTC CASSSPGQSGVDEQFF
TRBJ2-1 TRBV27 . TGTGCCAGCAGTTTAGACTCCTCGGCCTACAATGAGCAGTTCTTC CASSLDSSAYNEQFF
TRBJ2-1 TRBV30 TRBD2 TGTGCCTGGAGCGGGACTAGGCCCGGGGTGGATGAGCAGTTCTTC CAWSGTRPGVDEQFF
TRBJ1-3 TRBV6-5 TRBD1 TGTGCCAGCAGACGGGACAGCTCTGGAAACACCATATATTTT CASRRDSSGNTIYF
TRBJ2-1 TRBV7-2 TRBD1 TGTGCCAGCAGCCCCTCTGGACAGGGGGGCCAAAGTGATCAGTTCTTC CASSPSGQGGQSDQFF
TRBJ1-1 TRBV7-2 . TGTGCCAGCAGCTTATCATCCGAGTTCACTGAAGCTTTCTTT CASSLSSEFTEAFF
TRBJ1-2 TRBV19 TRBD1 TGTGCCAGTAGTAGGTCCGGGACAGTACGGGGCTACACCTTC CASSRSGTVRGYTF
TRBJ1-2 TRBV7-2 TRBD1 TGTGCCAGCAGCTTAAACCGGGACAGGGGGCGTTCCTATGGCTACACCTTC CASSLNRDRGRSYGYTF
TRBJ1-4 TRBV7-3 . TGTGCCAGCAGCTCGCGGGGCCTAGAAAAACTGTTTTTT CASSSRGLEKLFF
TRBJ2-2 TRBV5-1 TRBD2 TGCGCCAGCAGCTTGGTCTTAGCGGGAGGCGCGGAGCTGTTTTTT CASSLVLAGGAELFF
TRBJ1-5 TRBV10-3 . TGTGCCATCAGTGAGGGGGGGGCAACCGATCAGCCCCAGCATTTT CAISEGGATDQPQHF
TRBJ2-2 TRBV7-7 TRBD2 TGTGCTAGCAGCTCTAGCGGGAAGAACACCGGGGAGCTGTTTTTT CASSSSGKNTGELFF
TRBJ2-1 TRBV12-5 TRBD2 TGTGCTAGTGGTTTAGGTTTAGCGGGAGGGAGCGATGAGCAGTTCTTC CASGLGLAGGSDEQFF
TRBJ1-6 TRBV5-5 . TGTGCCAGCAGCAATTCAGGGCAGGGCTATAATTCACCCCTCCACTTT CASSNSGQGYNSPLHF
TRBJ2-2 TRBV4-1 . TGCGCCAGCAGCCAAGATTTGGCCTTGGCGAACACCGGGGAGCTGTTTTTT CASSQDLALANTGELFF
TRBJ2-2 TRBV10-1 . TGCGCCAGCAGTGAGTTGCCAGGGGACACCGGGGAGCTGTTTTTT CASSELPGDTGELFF
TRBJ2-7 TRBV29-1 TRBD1 TGCAGCGTTGGGACAGGGGAGGTCTACGAGCAGTACTTC CSVGTGEVYEQYF
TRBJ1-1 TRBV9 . TGTGCCAGCAGCGTAGATCAGGGGAACACTGAAGCTTTCTTT CASSVDQGNTEAFF
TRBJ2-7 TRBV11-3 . TGTGCCAGCAGCGACCGTGGAGACGAGCAGTACTTC CASSDRGDEQYF
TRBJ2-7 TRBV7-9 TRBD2 TGTGCCAGCAGCGCAGGACTAGCGGGAGGAACAACTTACGAGCAGTACTTC CASSAGLAGGTTYEQYF
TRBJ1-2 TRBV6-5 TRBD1 TGTGCCAGCAGTCAGGGGACAGCTAACTATGGCTACACCTTC CASSQGTANYGYTF
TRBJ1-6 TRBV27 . TGTGCCAGCAACTCCCAGGGCTATAATTCACCCCTCCACTTT CASNSQGYNSPLHF
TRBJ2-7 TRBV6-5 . TGTGCCAGCAGGCGTCCGGACTCCCTAAACTACGAGCAGTACTTC CASRRPDSLNYEQYF
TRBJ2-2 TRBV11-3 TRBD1 TGTGCCAGCAGCTCGGACAGGGCAAACACCGGGGAGCTGTTTTTT CASSSDRANTGELFF
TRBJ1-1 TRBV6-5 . TGTGCCAGCAGTGCTTTGGACTCGAACACTGAAGCTTTCTTT CASSALDSNTEAFF
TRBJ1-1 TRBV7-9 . TGTGCCAGCAGCTTTACGGACACTGAAGCTTTCTTT CASSFTDTEAFF
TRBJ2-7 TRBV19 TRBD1 TGTGCCAGTAGTATTTCCGGGACAGGGCTTGGCGAGCAGTACTTC CASSISGTGLGEQYF
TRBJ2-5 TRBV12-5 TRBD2 TGTGCTAGTGGTTTGGGCGGGGGTGAGACCCAGTACTTC CASGLGGGETQYF
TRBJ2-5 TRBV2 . TGTGCCAGCAGTGGGCAGGGTGAGACCCAGTACTTC CASSGQGETQYF
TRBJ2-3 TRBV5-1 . TGCGCCAGCAGCTTGGGGGTAGGGGGCACAGATACGCAGTATTTT CASSLGVGGTDTQYF
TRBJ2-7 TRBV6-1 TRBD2 TGTGCCAGCATCGAGCGGGAGCGGCTGCGGCAGTACTTC CASIERERLRQYF
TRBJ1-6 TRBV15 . TGTGCCACCAGTCCTCAGGGTGCGTTGCCCACACCCCTCCACTTT CATSPQGALPTPLHF
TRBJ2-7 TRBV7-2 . TGTGCCAGCAGCTCTACGAGGGTCGAGCAGTACTTC CASSSTRVEQYF
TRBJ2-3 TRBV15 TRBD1 TGTGCCACCAGCAGAGTGATCCCCTCCCCCGGACAGGCCCGTAGCACAGATACGCAGTATTTT CATSRVIPSPGQARSTDTQYF
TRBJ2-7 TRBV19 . TGTGCCAGCAGTCTAGCGTCGAGCTCCTACGAGCAGTACTTC CASSLASSSYEQYF
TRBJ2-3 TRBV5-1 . TGCGCCAGCAGCTTGGGGACAGAGTTTAGCACAGATACGCAGTATTTT CASSLGTEFSTDTQYF
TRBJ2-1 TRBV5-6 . TGTGCCAGCAGCCGGGAGTATGAGCAGTTCTTC CASSREYEQFF
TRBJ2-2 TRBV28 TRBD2 TGTGCCAGCAGCCCCCCAGGCGGGGGTACCGGGGAGCTGTTTTTT CASSPPGGGTGELFF
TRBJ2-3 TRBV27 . TGTGCCAGCAGTTTATCGCGGGATACGCAGTATTTT CASSLSRDTQYF
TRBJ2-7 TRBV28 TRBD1 TGTGCCAGCAGTGCCGGACAGGGCTCCTACGAGCAGTACTTC CASSAGQGSYEQYF
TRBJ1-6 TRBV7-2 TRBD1 TGTGCCAGCAGCTCACAGGGGGGGGGTTCACCCCTCCACTTT CASSSQGGGSPLHF
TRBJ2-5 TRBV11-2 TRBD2 TGTGCCAGCAGCCAACGAGGTTGGGAGGGTGGGGAGACCCAGTACTTC CASSQRGWEGGETQYF
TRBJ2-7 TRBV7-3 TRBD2 TGTGCCAGCAGCCCCGGACTAGCGGGAAACGAGCAGTACTTC CASSPGLAGNEQYF
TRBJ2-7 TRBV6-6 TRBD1 TGTGCCAGCACCCCGGGACAGACTACCTACGAGCAGTACTTC CASTPGQTTYEQYF
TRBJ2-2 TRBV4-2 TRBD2 TGTGCCAGCAGCCAAGGGTCCTTGACTAGCCTGAACACCGGGGAGCTGTTTTTT CASSQGSLTSLNTGELFF
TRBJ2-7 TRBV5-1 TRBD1 TGCGCCAGCAGCTTGAAGGGGGCGCCATCCGACGAGCAGTACTTC CASSLKGAPSDEQYF
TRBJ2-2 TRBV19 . TGTGCCAGTAGTAGATTTGGACAGGGAGGGGAACTGTTTTTT CASSRFGQGGELFF
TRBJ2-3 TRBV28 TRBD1 TGTGCCACCTCCGGGGACAGGGAAGCAGATACGCAGTATTTT CATSGDREADTQYF
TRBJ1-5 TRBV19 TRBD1 TGTGCCAGTAGTATAGAACAGGGGGTTCAGCCCCAGCATTTT CASSIEQGVQPQHF
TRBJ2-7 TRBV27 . TGTGCCAGCAGGAAACCCGGGTCCTACGAGCAGTACTTC CASRKPGSYEQYF
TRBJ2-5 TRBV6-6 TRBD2 TGTGCCAGTTTACTAGCGGGAGCAGAGACCCAGTACTTC CASLLAGAETQYF
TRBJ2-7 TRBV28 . TGTGCCACCCAACGGGGGAACATTTACGAGCAGTACTTC CATQRGNIYEQYF
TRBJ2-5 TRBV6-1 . TGTGCCAGCAGTCGACAGGCCCCATGGGAGACCCAGTACTTC CASSRQAPWETQYF
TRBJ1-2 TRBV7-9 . TGTGCCAGCAGCTTCGACAGTCCCTATGGCTACACCTTC CASSFDSPYGYTF
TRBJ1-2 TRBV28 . TGTGCCAGCAGTACGCAGGGTTTATCTGGCTACACCTTC CASSTQGLSGYTF